This TCR beta chain was retrieved from a study of tumor and adjacent non-tumor tissue in lung cancer. RNA was extracted from bulk tissue without any cell sorting. More than 3 cm separated this lung sample from the edge of the tumor. The length of the CDR3 is 16 residues. Germline CDR1 DFQATT, CDR2 SNEGSKA (reference sequence). Notes on this clonotype: At one boundary the junction diverges from the germline segment, which might be a read error.

The library came from three nested PCR rounds adapted from ARM-PCR protocols. TCRdb called the multiplex PCR reads again in MiXCR, with one record for every CDR3 protein. The sample carries 80,000 or so distinct CDR3 sequences, approximately 81% recorded once. This receptor was identified in a man between 60 and 75 years old with non-small cell lung cancer. The sequenced sample was distant non-tumor lung tissue. The chain uses TRBV20-1 and TRBJ1-5; tentatively, D is TRBD1 (5 bases). Here the CDR3 DNA reads TGCAGTGTTACCTTGGGACTGAGCCCCGGCAATCAGCCCCAGAATTTT. Translating gives CSVTLGLSPGNQPQNF.